Sequencing of this TCR beta chain was carried out in a study of CD8 T cells in Susac syndrome. Roughly 0.45 to 1 ug RNA was reverse transcribed with random hexamers. MiXCR, applied by TCRdb to the immunoSEQ multiplex PCR reads, yields one record per CDR3 protein. The table shows approximately 120,000 distinct CDR3 sequences, with around 94% occurring only once. Study-wide points: Acknowledgment was made by the study that its TCR sequencing and HLA analysis involved a relatively small number of individuals.

Worth noting for this clonotype: Its antigen is as yet unknown.

This receptor was identified in a human donor in good health. The sample comprised CD4+ T cells from PBMCs.

CDR3 coding DNA: TGCAGCGTCATCAGGGGAAATTACGAGCAGTACTTC. This sequence encodes CSVIRGNYEQYF. The chain recombines TRBV29-1 with TRBJ2-7; D is perhaps TRBD1 (6 bases). This CDR3 is 12 amino acids long. V was pared by 6 bases and J by 4 bases, with 13 bases between. Germline loops: CDR1 SQVTM, CDR2 ANQGSEA.